This T cell receptor (beta chain) appears in the sequencing data of a study of regulatory T cells. Study results and limitations: Patient CD8+ T cells trended toward lower Shannon entropy than controls.

Points on this clone: The antigen remains undetermined.

Primers: 52 TRBV forward and 13 TRBJ reverse. Measured with immunoSEQ multiplex PCR; TCRdb has only the in-frame clones, and not every one. The sample consists of approximately 9,000 clones, approximately 80% of them appearing once. The sample consisted of CD8+ T cells sorted from blood. The sequence came from a person aged 18 to 35 with CD3G deficiency.

The CDR3 bases are TGTGCCAGCAGCTTAGCGTACAGATACTATGGCTACACCTTC. Translated: CASSLAYRYYGYTF. V usage is TRBV7-2 and J usage is TRBJ1-2; D is ambiguous. V was trimmed by 0 bases and J by 3 bases, leaving 8 bases between them. This CDR3 contains 14 residues. In germline, CDR1 is SGHTA, CDR2 FQGNSA.